This T cell receptor (beta chain) is drawn from a study of cytomegalovirus exposure and HLA in healthy donors. This table comes from immunoSEQ multiplex PCR, and its TCRdb copy is limited to in-frame clones, with some not included. The sample has about 160,000 clones, about 86% seen once. Study findings and constraints: The classifier, whose performance was assessed in both the original and validation cohorts, reportedly diagnosed cytomegalovirus status with high specificity and sensitivity.

This clone was detected once. Antigen specificity is unknown. The germline V gene encodes CDR1 MDHEN and CDR2 SYDVKM. CDR3 length: 15 amino acids. V shed 8 bases, J shed 3 bases, and the junction held 12 bases outside the gene matches. The V gene is TRBV28, the J gene TRBJ2-7; 8 bases map to TRBD1. The receptor's source is a woman aged 18-29 years in good health and CMV-seronegative. Input material: PBMCs. The CDR3 sequence: CASGDTGGGFYEQYF. CDR3 nucleotides: TGTGCCAGCGGAGACACAGGGGGTGGGTTCTACGAGCAGTACTTC.